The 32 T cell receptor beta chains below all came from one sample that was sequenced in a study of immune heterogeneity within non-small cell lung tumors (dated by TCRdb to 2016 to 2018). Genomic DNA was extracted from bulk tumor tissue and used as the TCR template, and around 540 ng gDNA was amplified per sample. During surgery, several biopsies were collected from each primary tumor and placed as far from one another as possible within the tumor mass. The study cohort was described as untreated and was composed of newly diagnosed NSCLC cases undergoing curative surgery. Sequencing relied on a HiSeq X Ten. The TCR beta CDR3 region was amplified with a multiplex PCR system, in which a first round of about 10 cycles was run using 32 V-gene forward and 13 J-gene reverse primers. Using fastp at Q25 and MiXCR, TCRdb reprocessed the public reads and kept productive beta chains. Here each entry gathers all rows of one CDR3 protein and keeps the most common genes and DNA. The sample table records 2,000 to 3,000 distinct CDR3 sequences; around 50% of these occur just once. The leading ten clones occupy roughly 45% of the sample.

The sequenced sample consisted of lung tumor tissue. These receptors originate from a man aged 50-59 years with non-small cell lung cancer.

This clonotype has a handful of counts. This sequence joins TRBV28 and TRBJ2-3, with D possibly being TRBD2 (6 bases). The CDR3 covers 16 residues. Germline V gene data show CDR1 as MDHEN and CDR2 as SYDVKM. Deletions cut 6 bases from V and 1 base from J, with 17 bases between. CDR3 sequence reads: CASSADLASGTDTQYF. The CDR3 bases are TGTGCCAGCAGCGCGGACCTAGCGTCGGGCACAGATACGCAGTATTTT.

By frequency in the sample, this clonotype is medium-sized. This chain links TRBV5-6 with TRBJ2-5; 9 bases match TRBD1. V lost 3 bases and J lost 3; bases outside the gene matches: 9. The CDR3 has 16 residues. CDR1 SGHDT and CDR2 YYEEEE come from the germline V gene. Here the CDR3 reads CASSSVPWTGEETQYF. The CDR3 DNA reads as TGTGCCAGCAGCTCTGTACCCTGGACAGGGGAAGAGACCCAGTACTTC.

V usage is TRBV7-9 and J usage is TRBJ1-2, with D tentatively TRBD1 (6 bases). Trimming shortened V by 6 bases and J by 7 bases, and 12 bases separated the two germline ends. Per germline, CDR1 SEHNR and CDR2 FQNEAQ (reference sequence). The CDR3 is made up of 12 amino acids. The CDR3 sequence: CASRIQGSGYTF. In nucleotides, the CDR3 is TGTGCCAGCAGGATACAGGGTTCTGGCTACACCTTC.

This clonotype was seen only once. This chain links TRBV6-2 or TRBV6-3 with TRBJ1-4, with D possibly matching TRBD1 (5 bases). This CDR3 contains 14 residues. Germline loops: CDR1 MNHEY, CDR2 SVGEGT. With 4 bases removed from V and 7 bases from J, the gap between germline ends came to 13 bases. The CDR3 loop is CASSSGVRGEKLFF. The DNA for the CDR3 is TGTGCCAGCAGTTCGGGGGTACGGGGTGAAAAACTGTTTTTT.

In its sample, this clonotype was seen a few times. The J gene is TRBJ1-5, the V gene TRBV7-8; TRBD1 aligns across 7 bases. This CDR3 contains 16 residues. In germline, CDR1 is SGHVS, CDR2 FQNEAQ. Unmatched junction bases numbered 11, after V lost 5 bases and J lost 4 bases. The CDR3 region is CASSISAAGGNQPQHF. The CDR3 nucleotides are TGTGCCAGCAGCATTAGCGCGGCAGGGGGAAATCAGCCCCAGCATTTT.

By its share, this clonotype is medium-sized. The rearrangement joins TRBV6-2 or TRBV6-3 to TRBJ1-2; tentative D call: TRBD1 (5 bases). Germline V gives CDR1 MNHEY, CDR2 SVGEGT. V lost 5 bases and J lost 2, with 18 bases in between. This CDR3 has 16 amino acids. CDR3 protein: CASSQNAPAGNYGYTF. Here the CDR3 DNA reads TGTGCCAGCAGTCAGAATGCCCCCGCAGGGAACTATGGCTACACCTTC.

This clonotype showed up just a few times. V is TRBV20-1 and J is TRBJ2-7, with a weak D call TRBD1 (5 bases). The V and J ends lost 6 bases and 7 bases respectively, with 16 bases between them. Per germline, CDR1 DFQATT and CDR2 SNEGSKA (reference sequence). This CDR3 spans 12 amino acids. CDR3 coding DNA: TGCAGTGCCCAGAGACAGAGTTTTGAGCAGTACTTC. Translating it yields CSAQRQSFEQYF.

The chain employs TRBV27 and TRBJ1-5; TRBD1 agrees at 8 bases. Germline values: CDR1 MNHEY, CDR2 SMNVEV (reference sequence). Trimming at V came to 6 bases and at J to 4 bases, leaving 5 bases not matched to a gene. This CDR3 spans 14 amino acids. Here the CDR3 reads CASRRQGTNQPQHF. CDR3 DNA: TGTGCCAGCAGACGACAGGGGACTAATCAGCCCCAGCATTTT.

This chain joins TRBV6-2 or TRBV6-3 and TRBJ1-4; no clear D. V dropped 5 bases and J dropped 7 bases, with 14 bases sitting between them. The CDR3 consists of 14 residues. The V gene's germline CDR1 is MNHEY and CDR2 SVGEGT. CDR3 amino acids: CASSPRGGSEKLFF. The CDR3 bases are TGTGCCAGCAGTCCCAGAGGCGGGAGTGAAAAACTGTTTTTT.

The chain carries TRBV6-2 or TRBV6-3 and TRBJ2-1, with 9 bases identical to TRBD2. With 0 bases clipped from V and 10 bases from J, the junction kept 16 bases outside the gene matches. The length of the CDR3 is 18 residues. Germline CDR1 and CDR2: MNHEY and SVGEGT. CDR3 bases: TGTGCCAGCAGTTACTCGATGATTGCGGGGGGGGGCCGAAAAGAGCAGTTCTTC. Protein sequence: CASSYSMIAGGGRKEQFF.

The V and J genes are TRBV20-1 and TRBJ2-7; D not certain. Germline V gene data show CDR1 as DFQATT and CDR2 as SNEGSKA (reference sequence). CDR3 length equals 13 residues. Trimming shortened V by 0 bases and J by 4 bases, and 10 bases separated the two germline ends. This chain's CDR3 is CSARDSKGYEQYF. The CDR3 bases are TGCAGTGCTAGAGACTCGAAGGGTTACGAGCAGTACTTC.

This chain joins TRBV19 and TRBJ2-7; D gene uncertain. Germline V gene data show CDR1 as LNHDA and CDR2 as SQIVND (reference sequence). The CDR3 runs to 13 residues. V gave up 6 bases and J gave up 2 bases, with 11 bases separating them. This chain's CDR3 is CASSSDGTYEQYF. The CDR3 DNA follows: TGTGCCAGTAGCTCGGACGGAACCTACGAGCAGTACTTC.

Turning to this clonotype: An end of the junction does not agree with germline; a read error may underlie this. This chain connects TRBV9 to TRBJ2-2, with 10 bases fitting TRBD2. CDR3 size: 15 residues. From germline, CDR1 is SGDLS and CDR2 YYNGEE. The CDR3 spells CASSFTSGNNGELFF. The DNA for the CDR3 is TGTGCCAGCAGCTTCACTAGCGGGAACAACGGGGAGCTGTTTTTT.

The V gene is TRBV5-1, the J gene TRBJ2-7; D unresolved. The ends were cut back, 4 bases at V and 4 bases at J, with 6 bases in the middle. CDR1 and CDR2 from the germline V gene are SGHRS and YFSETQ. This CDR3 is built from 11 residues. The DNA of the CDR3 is TGCGCCAGCAGCCCCGGGTACGAGCAGTACTTC. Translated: CASSPGYEQYF.

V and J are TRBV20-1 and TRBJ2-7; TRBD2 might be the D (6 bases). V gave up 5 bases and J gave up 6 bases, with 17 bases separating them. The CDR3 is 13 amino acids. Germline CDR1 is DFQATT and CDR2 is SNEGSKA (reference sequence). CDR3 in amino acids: CSAEGDGGSEQYF. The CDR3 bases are TGCAGTGCTGAGGGTGACGGGGGTTCCGAGCAGTACTTC.

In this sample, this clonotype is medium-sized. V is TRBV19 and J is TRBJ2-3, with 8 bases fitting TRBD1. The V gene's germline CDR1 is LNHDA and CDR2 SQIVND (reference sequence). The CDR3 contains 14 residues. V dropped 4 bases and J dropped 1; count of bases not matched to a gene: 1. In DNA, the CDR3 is TGTGCCAGTAGTACGGGACAGGGCACAGATACGCAGTATTTT. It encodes CASSTGQGTDTQYF.

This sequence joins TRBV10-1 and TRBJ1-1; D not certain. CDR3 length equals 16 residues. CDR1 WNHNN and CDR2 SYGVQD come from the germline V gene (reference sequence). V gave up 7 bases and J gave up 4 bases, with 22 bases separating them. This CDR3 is CASTILREALGTEAFF. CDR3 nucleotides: TGCGCCAGCACAATCCTCCGGGAGGCCCTGGGCACTGAAGCTTTCTTT.

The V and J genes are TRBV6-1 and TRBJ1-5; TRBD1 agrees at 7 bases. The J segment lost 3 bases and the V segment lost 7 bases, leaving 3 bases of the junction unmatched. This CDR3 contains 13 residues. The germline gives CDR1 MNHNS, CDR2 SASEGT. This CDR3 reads CASIGQANQPQHF. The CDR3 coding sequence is TGTGCCAGCATCGGACAGGCCAATCAGCCCCAGCATTTT.

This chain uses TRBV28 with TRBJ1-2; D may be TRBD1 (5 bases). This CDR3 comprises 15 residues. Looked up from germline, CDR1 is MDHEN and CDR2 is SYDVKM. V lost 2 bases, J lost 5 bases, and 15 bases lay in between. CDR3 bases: TGTGCCAGCAGTTTAAGGGGTCGGGCGGCGTATGGCTACACCTTC. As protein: CASSLRGRAAYGYTF.

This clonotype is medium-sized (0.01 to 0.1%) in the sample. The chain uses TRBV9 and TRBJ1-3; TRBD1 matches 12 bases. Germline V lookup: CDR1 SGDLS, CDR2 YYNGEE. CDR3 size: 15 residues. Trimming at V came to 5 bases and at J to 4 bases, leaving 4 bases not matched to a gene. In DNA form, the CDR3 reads TGTGCCAGCAGGTTCGGGACAGGGGGCGGAAACACCATATATTTT. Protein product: CASRFGTGGGNTIYF.

The CDR3 loop is CASSIEGWSSYNEQFF. CDR3 sequence (DNA): TGTGCCAGTAGTATAGAGGGTTGGAGCTCCTACAATGAGCAGTTCTTC. The genes are TRBV19 and TRBJ2-1, with D hard to call. The CDR3 consists of 16 residues. Trimming took 0 bases from V and 0 from J, leaving 9 bases between them. The germline gives CDR1 LNHDA, CDR2 SQIVND (reference sequence).

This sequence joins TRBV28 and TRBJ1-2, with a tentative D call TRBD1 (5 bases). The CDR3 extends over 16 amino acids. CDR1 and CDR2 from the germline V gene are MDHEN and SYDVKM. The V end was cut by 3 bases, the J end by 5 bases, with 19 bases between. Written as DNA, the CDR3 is TGTGCCAGCAGTTTGCTGACCATAGGACAATCATATGGCTACACCTTC. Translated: CASSLLTIGQSYGYTF.

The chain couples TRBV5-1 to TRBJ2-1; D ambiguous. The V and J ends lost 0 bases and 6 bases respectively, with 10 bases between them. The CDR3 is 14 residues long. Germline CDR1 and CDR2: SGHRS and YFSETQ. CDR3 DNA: TGCGCCAGCAGCTTGGGCCCCGCAAGCAATGAGCAGTTCTTC. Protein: CASSLGPASNEQFF. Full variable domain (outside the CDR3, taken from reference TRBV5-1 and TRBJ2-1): KAGVTQTPRYLIKTRGQQVTLSCSPISGHRSVSWYQQTPGQGLQFLFEYFSETQRNKGNFPGRFSGRQFSNSRSEMNVSTLELGDSALYLCASSLGPASNEQFFGPGTRLTVL.

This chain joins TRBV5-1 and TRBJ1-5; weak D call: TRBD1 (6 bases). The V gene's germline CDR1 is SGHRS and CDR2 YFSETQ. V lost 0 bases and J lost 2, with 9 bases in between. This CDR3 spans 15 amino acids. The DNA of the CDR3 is TGCGCCAGCAGCTTGGTGGCAGGGGGCAATCAGCCCCAGCATTTT. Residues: CASSLVAGGNQPQHF.

CDR3 in DNA: TGTGCCTGGAGTTACCAGGGGAATTCACCCCTCCACTTT. Translation: CAWSYQGNSPLHF. The V and J genes are TRBV30 and TRBJ1-6, with a possible D match to TRBD1 (6 bases). The V gene's germline CDR1 is GTSNPN and CDR2 SVGIG (reference sequence). The V gene lost 2 bases and the J gene lost 7 bases, with 9 bases spanning the gap. There are 13 residues in the CDR3.

CDR3 nucleotides: TGTGCCAGCAGTTCCCTACAGGGGGCGTCTCAATTCTATGGCTACACCTTC. Translating it yields CASSSLQGASQFYGYTF. This chain joins TRBV12-3 or TRBV12-4 and TRBJ1-2; 9 positions match TRBD1. V trimming: 4 bases; J trimming: 4 bases; junction bases outside the gene matches: 13. This CDR3 contains 17 residues.

CDR3 in amino acids: CATSDLGDRGYEQFF. CDR3 bases: TGTGCCACCAGTGATTTAGGGGACAGGGGTTATGAGCAGTTCTTC. The chain recombines TRBV24-1 with TRBJ2-1; 10 bases fit TRBD1. Germline V gene data show CDR1 as KGHDR and CDR2 as SFDVKD. Germline trimming cut 1 base from V and 8 bases from J; bases unmatched to any gene: 4. The CDR3 extends over 15 amino acids.

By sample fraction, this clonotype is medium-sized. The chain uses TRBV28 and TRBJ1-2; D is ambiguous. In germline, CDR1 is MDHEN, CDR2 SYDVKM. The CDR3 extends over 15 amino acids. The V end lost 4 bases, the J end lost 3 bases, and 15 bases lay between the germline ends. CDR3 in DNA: TGTGCCAGCAGTTACAAAAGACAAGCCTACTATGGCTACACCTTC. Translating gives CASSYKRQAYYGYTF.

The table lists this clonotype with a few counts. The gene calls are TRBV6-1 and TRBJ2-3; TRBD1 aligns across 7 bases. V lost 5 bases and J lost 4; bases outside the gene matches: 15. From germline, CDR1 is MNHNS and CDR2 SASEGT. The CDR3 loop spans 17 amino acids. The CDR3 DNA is TGTGCCAGCAGTTATCAAGGGGGCCCGCATCAGGCAGATACGCAGTATTTT. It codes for CASSYQGGPHQADTQYF.

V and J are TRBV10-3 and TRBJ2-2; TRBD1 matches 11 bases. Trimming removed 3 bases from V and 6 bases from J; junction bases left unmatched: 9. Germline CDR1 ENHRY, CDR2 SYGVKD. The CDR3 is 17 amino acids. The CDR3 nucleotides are TGTGCCATCAGTGATCATCACCGGGACAGGGGGTCCGGGGAGCTGTTTTTT. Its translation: CAISDHHRDRGSGELFF.

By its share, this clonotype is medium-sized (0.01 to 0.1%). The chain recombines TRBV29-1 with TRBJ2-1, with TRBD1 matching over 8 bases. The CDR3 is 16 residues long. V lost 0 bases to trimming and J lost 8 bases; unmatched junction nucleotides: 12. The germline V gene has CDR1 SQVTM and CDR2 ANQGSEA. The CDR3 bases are TGCAGCGTTGAAGATCTCGGGGACAGGAACGGCGATGAGCAGTTCTTC. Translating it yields CSVEDLGDRNGDEQFF.

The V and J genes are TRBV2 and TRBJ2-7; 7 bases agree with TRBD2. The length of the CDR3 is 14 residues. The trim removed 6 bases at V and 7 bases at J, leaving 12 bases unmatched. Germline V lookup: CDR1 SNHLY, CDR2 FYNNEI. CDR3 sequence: CASRSSGKVREQYF. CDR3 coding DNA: TGTGCCAGCAGGTCGAGCGGGAAGGTGCGGGAGCAGTACTTC.